The 12 T cell receptor beta chains below all came from one sample that was sequenced in a study of shared clonotypes between healthy human individuals. Profiled with immunoSEQ multiplex PCR; TCRdb holds only in-frame clones, not every one. The profile shows some 2 million clones, roughly 95% of them singletons. It was CD45RO-negative cells, positively selected for CCR7, that made up naive CD8 cells, with terminally differentiated effector memory CD45RA+ cells excluded. Sequenced sample: naive CD8+ T cells sorted from blood. The source is a young man in good health.

The chain joins TRBV29-1 to TRBJ1-1; unclear D gene. In germline, CDR1 is SQVTM, CDR2 ANQGSEA. V was trimmed by 0 bases and J by 1 base, leaving 9 bases between them. The CDR3 is made up of 14 amino acids. The CDR3 is CSVEEAGKNTEAFF. Here the CDR3 DNA reads TGCAGCGTTGAAGAGGCGGGGAAGAACACTGAAGCTTTCTTT.

This sequence joins TRBV4-3 and TRBJ2-2; TRBD2 aligns across 8 bases. The CDR3 has 15 amino acids. Germline CDR1 reads LGHNA; CDR2 reads YSLEER. Trimming removed 0 bases from V and 6 bases from J; junction bases left unmatched: 3. CDR3 nucleotide sequence: TGCGCCAGCAGCCAAGAACCAGCGGGAGCCGGGGAGCTGTTTTTT. Its protein is CASSQEPAGAGELFF.

V and J are TRBV5-6 and TRBJ1-2, with a possible D match to TRBD1 (5 bases). Germline V lookup: CDR1 SGHDT, CDR2 YYEEEE. The CDR3 contains 14 residues. Trimming pared 0 bases from V and 6 bases from J, leaving 12 bases between. CDR3 region: CASSLAIQADGYTF. The CDR3 nucleotides read TGTGCCAGCAGCTTGGCCATACAGGCGGATGGCTACACCTTC.

Notes on this clone: The same CDR3 is also encoded by other DNA sequences in this sample. The genes are TRBV13 and TRBJ2-7; 10 nucleotides match TRBD1. Germline V gene sequence: CDR1 PRHDT, CDR2 FYEKMQ (reference sequence). There are 13 residues in the CDR3. With V trimmed by 4 bases and J by 4 bases, 1 base remained unmatched. CDR3 nucleotide sequence: TGTGCCAGCAGCTCGGGACAGGGGTACGAGCAGTACTTC. It codes for CASSSGQGYEQYF.

This clone was recorded only once. V usage is TRBV6-1 and J usage is TRBJ2-7, with D hard to call. Germline V gene data show CDR1 as MNHNS and CDR2 as SASEGT. Trimming removed 6 bases from V and 0 bases from J, with 9 bases in between. The CDR3 runs to 13 residues. CDR3 protein: CASRDEISYEQYF. The CDR3 nucleotides read TGTGCCAGCAGGGACGAGATCTCCTACGAGCAGTACTTC.

The rearrangement joins TRBV2 to TRBJ2-7; perhaps TRBD2 as D (5 bases). V was shortened by 8 bases and J by 3 bases, with 14 bases between the two germline ends. The CDR3 is 13 residues long. The germline CDR1 and CDR2 sequences are SNHLY and FYNNEI. The CDR3, as DNA: TGTGCCAGCCAAATGGTCCGGGACTACGAGCAGTACTTC. It specifies CASQMVRDYEQYF.

J is TRBJ2-7 and V is TRBV4-1; 11 bases are a match to TRBD2. V gave up 2 bases and J gave up 0 bases; unmatched junction bases: 6. Germline V gives CDR1 MGHRA, CDR2 YSYEKL. The CDR3 has 17 amino acids. CDR3: CASSQILLAGASYEQYF. CDR3 nucleotides: TGCGCCAGCAGCCAAATTCTACTAGCGGGGGCCTCCTACGAGCAGTACTTC.

The rearrangement uses TRBV7-2 and TRBJ2-7; D remains ambiguous. The germline V and J ends were trimmed by 2 bases and 4 bases, with 15 bases remaining between them. The CDR3 length is 15 residues. Germline values: CDR1 SGHTA, CDR2 FQGNSA. The CDR3: CASSLRVTPLYEQYF. The CDR3 DNA follows: TGTGCCAGCAGCTTAAGGGTCACACCCCTTTACGAGCAGTACTTC.

CDR3 sequence (DNA): TGTGCCAGCAGCTTACCGGACAGGGGGATCATGAACACTGAAGCTTTCTTT. Protein product: CASSLPDRGIMNTEAFF. The chain carries TRBV11-2 and TRBJ1-1; 10 nucleotides match TRBD1. V was pared by 2 bases and J by 0 bases, with 6 bases of the junction left unmatched. The CDR3 extends over 17 amino acids. The germline CDR1 and CDR2 sequences are SGHAT and FQNNGV. Drawing the rest from reference TRBV11-2 and TRBJ1-1, the complete variable domain is EAGVAQSPRYKIIEKRQSVAFWCNPISGHATLYWYQQILGQGPKLLIQFQNNGVVDDSQLPKDRFSAERLKGVDSTLKIQPAKLEDSAVYLCASSLPDRGIMNTEAFFGQGTRLTVV.

As to this clone: Other DNA sequences in this sample translate to the same CDR3. The V and J genes are TRBV9 and TRBJ1-1, with no clear D. V gave up 4 bases and J gave up 4 bases, with 5 bases separating them. Germline V gives CDR1 SGDLS, CDR2 YYNGEE. The CDR3 contains 11 residues. The CDR3 sequence: CASSPGTEAFF. The CDR3 region has the DNA TGTGCCAGCAGCCCGGGCACTGAAGCTTTCTTT.

The chain recombines TRBV27 with TRBJ1-1, with 8 bases lining up with TRBD1. The V gene end was trimmed by 7 bases and the J gene end by 4 bases; junction bases not matched to a gene: 8. This CDR3 is 14 amino acids long. Germline CDR1 is MNHEY and CDR2 is SMNVEV (reference sequence). The CDR3 nucleotides are TGTGCCAGCACCTCGACAGGGGCGGCCACTGAAGCTTTCTTT. Its protein product is CASTSTGAATEAFF.

This chain connects TRBV7-9 to TRBJ1-1; perhaps TRBD1 as D (5 bases). Trimming removed 7 bases at V and 4 bases at J, with 10 bases between. The CDR3 consists of 12 residues. CDR1 and CDR2 (germline): SEHNR, FQNEAQ (reference sequence). The DNA for the CDR3 is TGTGCCAGCAAAGGGGCAGGCACTGAAGCTTTCTTT. Residues: CASKGAGTEAFF. Combining the CDR3 with reference TRBV7-9 and TRBJ1-1 gives the whole variable domain DTGVSQNPRHKITKRGQNVTFRCDPISEHNRLYWYRQTLGQGPEFLTYFQNEAQLEKSRLLSDRFSAERPKGSFSTLEIQRTEQGDSAMYLCASKGAGTEAFFGQGTRLTVV.